This TCR beta chain was sequenced during a study of T cell responses to AZD1222 COVID-19 vaccine. Study results and caveats: The donor group comprised mostly white British people and more females; the analysis possibly underestimated clonal diversity. No day 14 peak samples; only post-peak repertoires were characterized. Unmutated variant regions are reportedly targeted by nearly half of spike-specific TCRs.

The repertoire was sequenced with immunoSEQ multiplex PCR; TCRdb's copy has only in-frame clones and lacks some. Of 95,000 to 100,000 clones listed, more than 75% were seen once; the top ten hold approximately 15%. A remark on this clone: As yet, its antigen is unknown.

Germline loops: CDR1 KGHSH, CDR2 LQKENI. The CDR3 extends over 16 amino acids. V dropped 1 base and J dropped 2; count of bases not matched to a gene: 3. The sequencing used peripheral blood, collected on day 0 of AZD1222 vaccination. V usage is TRBV18 and J usage is TRBJ2-3, with 10 bases matching TRBD2. This receptor was obtained from an adult in good health. The CDR3 region has the DNA TGTGCCAGCTCACCACTAACTAGCGGGGCCACAGATACGCAGTATTTT. This sequence encodes CASSPLTSGATDTQYF.